These 16 T cell receptor beta chains were sequenced from one sample in a study of T cells in Graves' hyperthyroidism and ophthalmopathy. RNA transcripts were the template for amplifying TCR beta CDR3 regions. HTBI primers drove first-round RT-PCR of the TCR CDR3. TCRdb analysed the multiplex PCR reads with MiXCR anew, one entry per CDR3 protein. The sample holds 500,000 to 750,000 distinct CDR3 sequences, 13% to 15% seen once. The sequencing input was blood. All receptors derive from a woman under 30 with Graves' ophthalmopathy.

This clonotype has ten or more counts. DNA of the CDR3: TGTGCCAGCACCCCGACTAGCCGGGGATACAATGAGCAGTTCTTC. This encodes CASTPTSRGYNEQFF. The rearrangement uses TRBV28 and TRBJ2-1, with 7 bases that match TRBD2. Germline V CDR1 and CDR2: MDHEN, SYDVKM. The CDR3 loop spans 15 amino acids. V shed 7 bases and J 4 bases; nucleotides not matched to a gene: 10.

The sample holds many counts of this clonotype. This rearrangement joins TRBV15 to TRBJ2-3, with D tentatively TRBD1 (6 bases). CDR1 and CDR2 from the germline V gene are LNHNV and YYDKDF (reference sequence). Trimming stripped 0 bases from V and 1 base from J, with 11 bases between. This CDR3 comprises 16 residues. CDR3 in amino acids: CATSRDRGFGTDTQYF. The CDR3 DNA reads as TGTGCCACCAGCAGAGACAGGGGTTTTGGCACAGATACGCAGTATTTT. The full variable domain, rest sourced from reference TRBV15 and TRBJ2-3, is DAMVIQNPRYQVTQFGKPVTLSCSQTLNHNVMYWYQQKSSQAPKLLFHYYDKDFNNEADTPDNFQSRRPNTSFCFLDIRSPGLGDTAMYLCATSRDRGFGTDTQYFGPGTRLTVL.

The chain combines TRBV14 with TRBJ2-1; D is possibly TRBD1 (5 bases). The end of the DNA is better explained by TRBJ2-7, so the J call may be wrong. CDR3 length: 15 residues. CDR1 SGHDN and CDR2 FVKESK come from the germline V gene. The CDR3 sequence: CASSLRGTSYNEQYF. For the CDR3, the DNA is TGTGCCAGCAGCCTTAGGGGTACTTCCTACAATGAGCAGTACTTC.

V usage is TRBV28 and J usage is TRBJ2-1, with 9 positions matching TRBD2. CDR1 MDHEN and CDR2 SYDVKM come from the germline V gene. The CDR3 has 16 residues. Trimming took 1 base from V and 2 from J; bases not matched to a gene: 3. This chain's CDR3 is CASSLSSGATYNEQFF. The CDR3 DNA is TGTGCCAGCAGTTTATCTAGCGGGGCCACCTACAATGAGCAGTTCTTC.

This clonotype was detected many times. V is TRBV6-1 and J is TRBJ2-7, with TRBD1 as a possible D gene (5 bases). The germline V gene has CDR1 MNHNS and CDR2 SASEGT. CDR3 length: 13 residues. Trimming pared 6 bases from V and 5 bases from J, leaving 14 bases between. The DNA of the CDR3 is TGTGCCAGCAGGGCCTTAGGGGCCCACGAGCAGTACTTC. Translated: CASRALGAHEQYF.

The sample holds many counts of this clonotype. The chain recombines TRBV24-1 with TRBJ2-7; weak D call: TRBD1 (6 bases). V dropped 1 base and J dropped 7 bases, with 13 bases sitting between them. The CDR3 has 14 residues. Germline CDR1 KGHDR, CDR2 SFDVKD. CDR3 amino acids: CATSDLGPGEEQYF. In nucleotides, the CDR3 is TGTGCCACCAGTGATTTAGGTCCAGGGGAAGAGCAGTACTTC.

This clonotype was seen ten or more times. This chain joins TRBV28 and TRBJ1-1; D may be TRBD1 (6 bases). The CDR3 is 12 residues long. CDR1 is MDHEN, CDR2 SYDVKM, per germline. V was trimmed by 4 bases and J by 10 bases, leaving 13 bases between them. The CDR3 DNA is TGTGCCAGCAGTTCCGAGGGGGGGGGAGCTTTCTTT. As protein: CASSSEGGGAFF.

This clonotype occurred many times. This chain connects TRBV30 to TRBJ2-7, with unresolved D. Germline CDR1 GTSNPN, CDR2 SVGIG (reference sequence). This CDR3 has 12 amino acids. Trimming took 3 bases from V and 2 from J, leaving 8 bases between them. CDR3 sequence: CAWSSLAYEQYF. CDR3 DNA sequence: TGTGCCTGGAGCTCATTAGCCTACGAGCAGTACTTC.

The chain carries TRBV18 and TRBJ1-6; D ambiguous. The CDR3 extends over 15 amino acids. The ends were cut back, 3 bases at V and 8 bases at J, with 14 bases in the middle. The germline V gene has CDR1 KGHSH and CDR2 LQKENI. The CDR3 is CASSPLPGGDSPLHF. The DNA of the CDR3 is TGTGCCAGCTCACCCCTACCGGGTGGGGATTCACCCCTCCACTTT.

This clonotype was recorded once. V gene TRBV4-2 combines with J gene TRBJ2-7; 7 positions agree with TRBD2. CDR1 is LGHNA, CDR2 YNFKEQ, per germline. V lost 0 bases and J lost 2; bases outside the gene matches: 7. There are 16 residues in the CDR3. The chain's CDR3 is CASSQDGLAAPYEQYF. The CDR3 nucleotides read TGTGCCAGCAGCCAAGATGGGCTAGCGGCACCCTACGAGCAGTACTTC.

This clonotype was counted many times. The chain recombines TRBV18 with TRBJ2-1; TRBD1 might be the D (6 bases). Trimming pared 0 bases from V and 5 bases from J, leaving 11 bases between. This CDR3 spans 15 amino acids. CDR1 is KGHSH and CDR2 is LQKENI in the germline V gene. The CDR3 is CASSPPQGTHNEQFF. The DNA for the CDR3 is TGTGCCAGCTCACCACCACAGGGAACCCACAATGAGCAGTTCTTC.

The table lists this clonotype with a count of one. The rearrangement uses TRBV5-4 and TRBJ2-1; 12 bases align to TRBD2. Germline V CDR1 and CDR2: SGHNT, YYREEE (reference sequence). This CDR3 comprises 12 residues. The J segment lost 12 bases and the V segment lost 4 bases, leaving 2 bases of the junction unmatched. As DNA, the CDR3 is TGTGCCAGCAGCGAGGGACTAGCGGGGCAGTTCTTC. Its translation: CASSEGLAGQFF.

This clonotype was observed a few times. The chain is built from TRBV9 and TRBJ2-7; D assignment may be TRBD1 or TRBD2 (6 bases each). V gave up 4 bases and J gave up 2 bases, with 19 bases separating them. The CDR3 totals 16 residues. CDR1 and CDR2 (germline): SGDLS, YYNGEE. CDR3 nucleotide sequence: TGTGCCAGCAGCTCCGGACCGTTTGGGGGGCCCTACGAGCAGTACTTC. It encodes CASSSGPFGGPYEQYF.

This clonotype turned up a few times. This chain joins TRBV9 and TRBJ2-7; no firm D call. Trimming cost V 4 bases and J 2 bases, with 13 bases left between them. This CDR3 region has 14 residues. Germline lookup yields CDR1 SGDLS and CDR2 YYNGEE. This CDR3 is CASSSGLRPYEQYF. The CDR3 DNA is TGTGCCAGCAGCTCTGGGCTGCGGCCCTACGAGCAGTACTTC.

This clonotype has ten or more counts. V usage is TRBV18 and J usage is TRBJ2-1; 7 bases line up with TRBD2. Germline V gene sequence: CDR1 KGHSH, CDR2 LQKENI. V was clipped by 0 bases and J by 6 bases; unmatched bases: 14. The CDR3 is 18 residues long. CDR3 loop: CASSPPHLGLGVRNEQFF. CDR3 sequence (DNA): TGTGCCAGCTCACCACCTCACCTTGGACTAGGAGTTCGCAATGAGCAGTTCTTC.

In this sample, this clonotype turned up a few times. The J gene is TRBJ2-1, the V gene TRBV6-2 or TRBV6-3, with D maybe TRBD2 (6 bases). V gave up 1 base and J gave up 2 bases, with 15 bases separating them. CDR1 MNHEY and CDR2 SVGEGT come from the germline V gene. The CDR3 runs 17 residues. CDR3 in amino acids: CASSYFSTRNPYNEQFF. The CDR3 nucleotides read TGTGCCAGCAGTTACTTCTCGACTAGAAACCCCTACAATGAGCAGTTCTTC.